This TCR beta chain was sequenced during a study of response to subunit inactivated influenza vaccine. Whole-study findings and limits: There was a suggestion from the authors that each seasonal influenza vaccination recruits few new T cells.

Each CDR3 protein gets one entry after TCRdb re-called the RT-PCR reads with MiXCR. Of 200,000 to 250,000 distinct CDR3 sequences in the sample, about 12% were seen once. This CDR3 contains 13 residues. CDR1 is DFQATT, CDR2 SNEGSKA, per germline (reference sequence). Trimming pared 0 bases from V and 3 bases from J, leaving 9 bases between. This clonotype occurred a few times. What it binds is not known. The V gene is TRBV20-1, the J gene TRBJ2-7; D is unresolved. This clonotype was obtained from a man between 50 and 59 years old who received an inactivated influenza vaccine. Source: non-naive T cells sorted from PBMCs, taken 14 to 15 days before vaccination. This chain's CDR3 is CSAREQTNYEQYF. In nucleotides, the CDR3 is TGCAGTGCTAGAGAACAAACAAACTACGAGCAGTACTTC.